A selection of T cell receptor beta chains follows, all from one sample in a study of blood T cells in healthy people across ages. A single record per CDR3 protein comes from TCRdb applying MiXCR to the 5' RACE reads. Counted here are about 640,000 distinct CDR3 sequences, under 70% occurring once; the ten biggest clones make up approximately 40%. The sample was blood. The source is a man aged 55 to 70 in good health. The CDR3 runs from the conserved cysteine through the conserved F or W.

v_call	j_call	cdr3_aa
TRBV3-1	TRBJ2-3	CASSQDPLADTQYF
TRBV15	TRBJ2-2	CATGGHPTNTGELFF
TRBV7-2	TRBJ1-1	CASSPGTGGAIEAFF
TRBV4-3	TRBJ1-4	CASSQEPGSKLFF
TRBV6-5	TRBJ2-3	CASRPQGISADTQYF
TRBV4-1	TRBJ1-4	CASSQSPTGLNEKLFF
TRBV9	TRBJ1-4	CASSSHEKLFF
TRBV5-1	-	CASRTGPGTSYNEQYF
TRBV6-1	TRBJ1-5	CASRSRQDYSNQPQHF
TRBV4-2	TRBJ2-1	CASSQEVLRRNNEQFF
TRBV6-1	TRBJ1-5	CASSEGSDRGRLPQHF
TRBV12-3/TRBV12-4	TRBJ2-3	CASSDRGIGTDTQYF
TRBV10-3	-	CAISESGGIYEQYF
TRBV14	TRBJ2-5	CASSQEVPGTGTQYF
TRBV6-5	TRBJ1-2	CASSYSVSGGYGYTF
TRBV4-1	-	CASSQSPLRGEIGETQYF
TRBV5-1	TRBJ2-5	CASSSWTSGGVETQYF
TRBV28	TRBJ2-5	CASRQLQTSGAPTQYF
TRBV7-9	TRBJ2-5	CASSLRGTGQETQYF
TRBV7-2	TRBJ2-1	CATTRPSISEQFF
TRBV20-1	TRBJ2-3	CSALNPGGGGSSTGTQYF
TRBV27	TRBJ1-2	CASSFGGNNYGYTF
TRBV7-2	TRBJ2-1	CASSPSYNQAHEQFF
TRBV7-9	TRBJ2-5	CASSPQLEETQYF
TRBV7-2	TRBJ2-1	CASSLVASGEQFF
TRBV5-1	TRBJ1-2	CASSSNRGWVYGYTF
TRBV4-2	TRBJ2-2	CASSRTSGSALGELFF
TRBV29-1	TRBJ2-5	CSVAPGGGKTQYF
TRBV2	TRBJ1-6	CASSETGRNSPLHF
TRBV29-1	TRBJ1-2	CSVRMDNYGYTF
TRBV6-1	TRBJ2-5	CASSAGGVQETQYF
TRBV20-1	TRBJ2-5	CSAPRQRLRETQYF
TRBV28	TRBJ2-7	CARGGAGYEQYF
TRBV20-1	TRBJ2-7	CSARGGFSYEQYF
TRBV9	TRBJ2-1	CASSRGATYNEQFF
TRBV20-1	TRBJ2-7	CSAVSGTGDNEQYF
TRBV4-1	TRBJ1-5	CASSQDIGRDQPQHF
TRBV2	TRBJ1-4	CASSIRANNEKLFF
TRBV20-1	TRBJ2-1	CSARDFATPNNEQFF
TRBV6-5	TRBJ2-7	CASSRHQTGMYEQYF
TRBV11-2	TRBJ2-1	CASSLGSSGLNEQFF
TRBV6-1	TRBJ2-1	CASSEGPLHNEQFF
TRBV4-1	TRBJ2-1	CASSQDNRGTGYNEQFF